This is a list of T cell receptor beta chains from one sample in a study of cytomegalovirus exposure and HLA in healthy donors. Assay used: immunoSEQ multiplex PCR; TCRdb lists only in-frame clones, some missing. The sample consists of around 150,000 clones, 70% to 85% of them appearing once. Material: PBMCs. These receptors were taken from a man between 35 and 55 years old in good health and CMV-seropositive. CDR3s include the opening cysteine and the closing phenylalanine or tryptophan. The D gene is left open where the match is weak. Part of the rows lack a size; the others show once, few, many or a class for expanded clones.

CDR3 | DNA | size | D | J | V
CASSLGSSSNQPQHF | TGTGCCAGCAGCTTAGGGTCCAGTAGCAATCAGCCCCAGCATTTT | - | - | TRBJ1-5 | TRBV9
CASRGGIEKLFF | TGTGCCAGCAGGGGGGGAATTGAAAAACTGTTTTTT | - | - | TRBJ1-4 | TRBV2
CASADRGRGGIFEKLFF | TGTGCCAGCGCGGACAGGGGGCGAGGAGGAATTTTTGAAAAACTGTTTTTT | - | TRBD1 | TRBJ1-4 | TRBV7-2
CASSLGQATANVLTF | TGTGCCAGCAGCTTAGGACAGGCAACGGCCAACGTCCTGACTTTC | - | TRBD1 | TRBJ2-6 | TRBV7-3
CASRGGISLSYEQYF | TGTGCCAGCAGAGGAGGGATTTCCCTCTCCTACGAGCAGTACTTC | - | - | TRBJ2-7 | TRBV27
CASSSRGVDTGELFF | TGTGCCAGCAGTTCCCGGGGGGTCGACACCGGGGAGCTGTTTTTT | - | TRBD2 | TRBJ2-2 | TRBV6-5
CASSLLSSGGSSSYNEQFF | TGTGCCAGCAGCTTGCTTAGTAGCGGGGGGTCGAGCTCCTACAATGAGCAGTTCTTC | - | TRBD2 | TRBJ2-1 | TRBV5-4
CASSLDLGQVPYEQYF | TGTGCCAGCAGCTTAGACCTGGGACAGGTCCCCTACGAGCAGTACTTC | - | TRBD1 | TRBJ2-7 | TRBV7-9
CAARVGFMNTEAFF | TGTGCCGCGCGGGTAGGGTTCATGAACACTGAAGCTTTCTTT | - | - | TRBJ1-1 | TRBV6-5
CASSPNEGAGAAYEQYF | TGCGCCAGCAGCCCAAACGAAGGTGCGGGGGCCGCCTACGAGCAGTACTTC | - | - | TRBJ2-7 | TRBV4-1
CAWRAPGRGGAFF | TGTGCCTGGAGGGCCCCGGGAAGAGGAGGTGCTTTCTTT | - | - | TRBJ1-1 | TRBV30
CASSLGTSVYNEQFF | TGTGCCAGCAGCTTGGGGACTAGCGTTTACAATGAGCAGTTCTTC | - | TRBD2 | TRBJ2-1 | TRBV7-9
CASSSRAGVGNTIYF | TGTGCCAGCAGTAGTAGAGCAGGGGTCGGAAACACCATATATTTT | - | - | TRBJ1-3 | TRBV6-1
CASSSGQGNTGELFF | TGCGCCAGCAGCTCGGGACAGGGGAACACCGGGGAGCTGTTTTTT | - | TRBD1 | TRBJ2-2 | TRBV5-1
CASSLAWTSGPSTDTQYF | TGTGCCAGCAGCTTAGCGTGGACTAGCGGGCCTAGCACAGATACGCAGTATTTT | once | TRBD2 | TRBJ2-3 | TRBV7-6
CASSFVAEETQYF | TGTGCCAGCAGCTTTGTCGCGGAGGAGACCCAGTACTTC | few | - | TRBJ2-5 | TRBV7-9
CASRRPGLGSYEQYF | TGTGCCAGCAGGAGGCCGGGACTAGGCAGCTACGAGCAGTACTTC | - | TRBD2 | TRBJ2-7 | TRBV11-2
CASSLRLATNEKLFF | TGTGCCAGCAGCCTCAGGCTTGCAACTAATGAAAAACTGTTTTTT | - | - | TRBJ1-4 | TRBV6-6
CASSPAVGGAVRGYTF | TGTGCCAGCAGCCCCGCGGTTGGGGGCGCAGTAAGAGGCTACACCTTC | - | - | TRBJ1-2 | TRBV9
CASSPDRPLFF | TGTGCCAGCTCACCGGACAGGCCGCTGTTTTTT | few | TRBD1 | TRBJ2-2 | TRBV18
CASSDRGQETQYF | TGTGCCAGCAGCGACAGGGGGCAAGAGACCCAGTACTTC | - | TRBD1 | TRBJ2-5 | TRBV27
CASSYGHPYEQYF | TGTGCCAGCAGCTATGGACACCCCTACGAGCAGTACTTC | - | - | TRBJ2-7 | TRBV7-6
CASAPGWGGTYEQYF | TGTGCTAGTGCCCCGGGCTGGGGGGGCACCTACGAGCAGTACTTC | - | - | TRBJ2-7 | TRBV12-5
CASAGGADYYGYTF | TGTGCCAGTGCGGGGGGGGCGGATTACTATGGCTACACCTTC | - | - | TRBJ1-2 | TRBV7-9
CASSVDRVERETQYF | TGTGCCAGCAGCGTAGACAGGGTGGAGAGGGAGACCCAGTACTTC | - | - | TRBJ2-5 | TRBV9
CASTLTGVEQYF | TGTGCCAGCACCCTAACAGGGGTCGAGCAGTACTTC | - | TRBD1 | TRBJ2-7 | TRBV2
CASSVRTSGDSYNEQFF | TGTGCCAGCAGCGTAAGAACTAGCGGCGACTCCTACAATGAGCAGTTCTTC | - | TRBD2 | TRBJ2-1 | TRBV9
CASSPKGLYNEQFF | TGTGCCAGCTCACCAAAAGGACTATACAATGAGCAGTTCTTC | - | - | TRBJ2-1 | TRBV18
CASSLVGSGRNWETQYF | TGCGCCAGCAGCTTGGTTGGTAGCGGGAGGAATTGGGAGACCCAGTACTTC | - | TRBD2 | TRBJ2-5 | TRBV5-1
CASSSRTAPSEGLFF | TGCGCCAGCTCTTCTAGGACTGCTCCTTCTGAGGGGCTGTTTTTT | - | - | TRBJ2-2 | TRBV5-1
CASKESSYNSPLHF | TGTGCCAGCAAGGAGAGCTCCTATAATTCACCCCTCCACTTT | - | - | TRBJ1-6 | TRBV2
CASRMTGSGTQYF | TGTGCCAGCAGGATGACGGGGTCCGGTACGCAGTATTTT | - | - | TRBJ2-3 | TRBV7-8
CASGSQGHRETQYF | TGCGCCAGCGGTTCGCAGGGGCACAGAGAGACCCAGTACTTC | - | - | TRBJ2-5 | TRBV5-1
CASSLGGQGGEKLFF | TGTGCCAGCAGCTTAGGGGGACAGGGAGGGGAAAAACTGTTTTTT | - | TRBD1 | TRBJ1-4 | TRBV7-2
CASSYSMGGLGEKLFF | TGTGCCAGCAGTTACTCAATGGGGGGGCTTGGTGAAAAACTGTTTTTT | - | - | TRBJ1-4 | TRBV6-5
CASSVGHWQYF | TGTGCCAGCAGTGTAGGACATTGGCAGTACTTC | - | - | TRBJ2-5 | TRBV25-1
CASSESGRARNEQFF | TGTGCCAGTAGTGAGAGCGGGAGGGCCCGAAATGAGCAGTTCTTC | - | TRBD2 | TRBJ2-1 | TRBV19
CATQQGSNTEAFF | TGTGCCACCCAACAGGGGTCGAACACTGAAGCTTTCTTT | - | TRBD1 | TRBJ1-1 | TRBV15
CASRTYYEQYF | TGTGCCAGCAGAACATACTACGAGCAGTACTTC | - | - | TRBJ2-7 | TRBV2
CASIPRGQVGEQFF | TGTGCCAGCATCCCCCGCGGGCAGGTCGGTGAGCAGTTCTTC | - | - | TRBJ2-1 | TRBV11-3